A selection of T cell receptor beta chains follows, all from one sample in a study of blood T cells in healthy people across ages. TCRdb passed the 5' RACE reads through MiXCR, listing each CDR3 protein once. The table has roughly 730,000 distinct CDR3 sequences, around three fifths seen once. The sequenced sample consisted of blood. The source is a man aged 40-49 years in good health. Both conserved end residues are part of each CDR3. Each record gives: D gene, V gene, J gene, clone size, CDR3 protein, CDR3 DNA. D genes are given only for firm matches. The size field is filled for only some rows; it gives once, few, many or a size class.

>.|TRBV10-2|TRBJ2-7|few
CASSLPGIYEQYF
TGCGCCAGCAGTCTTCCTGGGATCTACGAGCAGTACTTC
>TRBD2|TRBV2|TRBJ2-1|.
CASSAPGLAGPEQFF
TGTGCCAGCAGTGCCCCGGGACTAGCGGGTCCTGAGCAGTTCTTC
>.|TRBV7-9|TRBJ2-7|.
CASSLDSGDEQYF
TGTGCCAGCAGCTTAGACAGTGGGGACGAGCAGTACTTC
>.|TRBV20-1|TRBJ1-2|.
CSASFQATNYGYTF
TGCAGTGCTAGTTTCCAGGCAACTAACTATGGCTACACCTTC
>TRBD2|TRBV20-1|TRBJ2-1|.
CSAELAAFLNEQFF
TGCAGTGCTGAACTAGCGGCGTTCCTCAATGAGCAGTTCTTC
>TRBD1|TRBV15|TRBJ1-1|.
CATSKPGQGRIEAFF
TGTGCCACCAGCAAGCCAGGACAGGGAAGAATTGAAGCTTTCTTT
>.|TRBV2|TRBJ1-6|.
CASIEDAGRYNSPLHF
TGTGCCAGCATTGAAGATGCGGGGCGATATAATTCACCCCTCCACTTT
>.|TRBV7-6|TRBJ2-3|.
CASSLRVRDTQYF
TGTGCCAGCAGCTTACGGGTACGCGATACGCAGTATTTT
>.|TRBV6-2/TRBV6-3|TRBJ1-5|.
CASRDTDNQPQHF
TGTGCCAGCCGGGACACCGACAATCAGCCCCAGCATTTT
>.|TRBV7-2|TRBJ1-2|.
CASSPQPGLRIGYTF
TGTGCCAGCAGCCCGCAACCGGGACTACGAATCGGCTACACCTTC
>.|TRBV10-2|TRBJ2-1|.
CASDGGLYNEQFF
TGCGCCAGCGACGGGGGCCTTTACAATGAGCAGTTCTTC
>TRBD2|TRBV12-5|TRBJ2-7|.
CASGLGLAGGGFEQYF
TGTGCTAGTGGTTTAGGACTAGCGGGAGGGGGCTTCGAGCAGTACTTC
>.|TRBV12-3/TRBV12-4|TRBJ1-5|.
CASSLARGAEQPQHF
TGTGCCAGCAGTTTAGCGAGGGGGGCTGAACAGCCCCAGCATTTT
>TRBD1|TRBV28|TRBJ1-2|.
CASSHPGTGGAGYTF
TGTGCCAGCAGTCATCCCGGGACAGGGGGCGCAGGCTACACCTTC
>TRBD2|TRBV28|TRBJ2-7|.
CASSSGRNYNEQYF
TGTGCCAGCTCTAGCGGGAGAAACTACAATGAGCAGTACTTC
>TRBD1|TRBV5-1|TRBJ1-2|.
CASSSGQGTGYTF
TGCGCCAGCAGCTCTGGACAGGGTACCGGCTACACCTTC
>.|TRBV7-2|TRBJ2-7|.
CASSPGPRQYF
TGTGCCAGCAGCCCAGGACCGAGACAGTACTTC
>.|TRBV3-1|TRBJ1-2|.
CASSPGLGGSGGYTF
TGTGCCAGCAGCCCAGGACTCGGAGGTTCGGGTGGCTACACCTTC
>TRBD1|TRBV7-8|TRBJ1-4|.
CASSQDRDSEKLFF
TGTGCCAGCAGCCAGGACAGGGACTCCGAAAAACTGTTTTTT
>.|TRBV12-3/TRBV12-4|TRBJ2-7|.
CASSFFLASYNEQYF
TGTGCCAGCAGTTTTTTTCTGGCCTCCTACAATGAGCAGTACTTC
>.|TRBV7-7|TRBJ2-5|.
CASSAAGEKETQYF
TGTGCCAGCAGCGCTGCCGGGGAGAAGGAGACCCAGTACTTC
>.|TRBV5-5|TRBJ2-7|.
CASSSTGMSSYEQYF
TGTGCCAGCAGCTCCACCGGGATGAGCTCCTACGAGCAGTACTTC
>TRBD2|TRBV20-1|TRBJ2-5|few
CSARDGREGEEQYF
TGCAGTGCTAGAGATGGGCGGGAGGGGGAGGAGCAGTACTTC
>.|TRBV14|TRBJ2-3|.
CASSQDLGPGTQYF
TGTGCCAGCAGCCAAGATCTTGGCCCAGGTACGCAGTATTTT
>.|TRBV7-9|TRBJ2-1|.
CASSFRTVGSYNEQFF
TGTGCCAGCAGCTTCCGGACGGTGGGGAGCTACAATGAGCAGTTCTTC
>.|TRBV11-2|TRBJ1-2|few
CASSLRDPVIYGYTF
TGTGCCAGCAGCTTACGGGACCCCGTTATCTATGGCTACACCTTC
>TRBD2|TRBV7-9|TRBJ2-1|.
CASSSGLAGVEQFF
TGTGCCAGCAGCTCGGGACTAGCGGGAGTTGAGCAGTTCTTC
>TRBD2|TRBV5-6|TRBJ2-4|few
CASSVGRGDIQYF
TGTGCCAGCAGTGTCGGGAGGGGGGACATTCAGTACTTC
>.|TRBV7-2|TRBJ2-2|.
CASSLAISGSTGELFF
TGTGCCAGCAGCTTAGCGATCAGCGGGTCCACCGGGGAGCTGTTTTTT
>TRBD1|TRBV13|TRBJ1-2|.
CASSLGTGESYGYTF
TGTGCCAGCAGCTTAGGGACAGGGGAGAGCTATGGCTACACCTTC
>TRBD2|TRBV28|TRBJ2-1|.
CATTAGVRNNEQFF
TGTGCCACCACGGCGGGGGTAAGGAACAATGAGCAGTTCTTC
>TRBD2|TRBV7-6|TRBJ2-3|few
CASSFNPAGGIDTQYF
TGTGCCAGCAGCTTTAACCCAGCGGGAGGCATAGATACGCAGTATTTT
>.|TRBV6-2/TRBV6-3|TRBJ1-2|.
CACRQAGTDYGYTF
TGTGCCTGCAGGCAGGCCGGGACTGACTATGGCTACACCTTC
>.|TRBV29-1|TRBJ1-1|.
CSVVRSNTEAFF
TGCAGCGTTGTAAGGTCGAACACTGAAGCTTTCTTT
>.|TRBV12-3/TRBV12-4|TRBJ2-3|.
CASSPRLRLVTQYF
TGTGCCAGCAGTCCCCGCCTGAGACTAGTTACGCAGTATTTT
>.|TRBV6-5|TRBJ2-1|.
CASTLTRNSEQFF
TGTGCCAGCACCCTTACGAGGAACAGTGAGCAGTTCTTC
>.|TRBV9|TRBJ1-1|.
CASSRGKFSEAFF
TGTGCCAGCAGCCGGGGGAAGTTTTCTGAAGCTTTCTTT
>.|TRBV9|TRBJ2-1|few
CASSPLGRGLSGEQFF
TGTGCCAGCAGCCCACTGGGACGGGGCCTTAGTGGTGAGCAGTTCTTC
>.|TRBV20-1|TRBJ2-7|.
CSAREVQGRAYVQYF
TGCAGTGCTAGAGAGGTACAGGGTCGGGCCTACGTGCAGTACTTC
>.|TRBV7-2|TRBJ1-5|once
CASSFTNQPQHF
TGTGCCAGCAGCTTTACGAATCAGCCCCAGCATTTT
>.|TRBV9|TRBJ1-1|.
CASSAPIPEAFF
TGTGCCAGCAGCGCCCCGATCCCTGAAGCTTTCTTT
>.|TRBV3-1|TRBJ2-7|.
CASSQDVGPGSYEQYF
TGTGCCAGCAGCCAAGATGTGGGTCCTGGTTCCTACGAGCAGTACTTC
>TRBD2|TRBV10-3|TRBJ2-3|.
CAISGGAESTDTQYF
TGTGCCATTAGCGGGGGGGCCGAAAGCACAGATACGCAGTATTTT
>.|TRBV27|TRBJ2-3|.
CASSLGPWGAADTQYF
TGTGCCAGCAGTTTGGGGCCATGGGGGGCGGCCGATACGCAGTATTTT
>.|TRBV28|TRBJ1-5|.
CASRVSRLIDSPQHF
TGTGCCAGCAGAGTCTCCCGACTGATAGATTCGCCCCAGCATTTT
>TRBD1|TRBV2|TRBJ2-4|.
CASSERGPAKNIQYF
TGTGCCAGCAGTGAAAGGGGGCCGGCCAAAAACATTCAGTACTTC
>TRBD1|TRBV7-2|TRBJ2-7|.
CASSFRQGASYEQYF
TGTGCCAGCAGCTTTCGACAGGGGGCCTCCTACGAGCAGTACTTC
>.|TRBV29-1|TRBJ2-7|once
CSVVGGRVGEQYF
TGCAGCGTTGTTGGGGGTCGGGTTGGCGAGCAGTACTTC
>.|TRBV20-1|TRBJ2-5|few
CSARDSREETQYF
TGCAGTGCTAGAGATTCCAGAGAAGAGACCCAGTACTTC
>.|TRBV20-1|TRBJ1-2|many
CSARANEGIDYGYTF
TGCAGTGCTAGAGCAAATGAGGGGATCGACTATGGCTACACCTTC
>TRBD2|TRBV9|TRBJ2-3|few
CASSKSTTSGSFTVLPDTQYF
TGTGCCAGCAGCAAAAGCACGACTAGCGGGAGTTTTACGGTTCTCCCAGATACGCAGTATTTT
>TRBD1|TRBV20-1|TRBJ1-1|few
CSAWTGPNTEAFF
TGCAGTGCTTGGACAGGGCCGAACACTGAAGCTTTCTTT